These 30 T cell receptor beta chains share one sample of origin, sequenced in a study of cytomegalovirus exposure and HLA in healthy donors. The protocol was immunoSEQ multiplex PCR, while the TCRdb copy is restricted to in-frame clones and leaves out a portion. The repertoire includes approximately 120,000 clones, 88% of them detected once, and about 2% sits in the top ten. The sequenced material came from PBMCs. The origin of the receptors is a woman in her late teens or twenties in good health and CMV-seronegative.

The rearrangement links TRBV27 to TRBJ2-2, with TRBD2 matching over 9 bases. This CDR3 has 15 residues. Germline CDR1 MNHEY, CDR2 SMNVEV (reference sequence). J lost 4 bases, V lost 11 bases, and 11 bases had no gene match. The DNA for the CDR3 is TGTGCCGCAAAGGCGTCTAGCGGGATCACCGGGGAGCTGTTTTTT. Encoded protein: CAAKASSGITGELFF.

This clone was detected only a few times. The V gene is TRBV7-3, the J gene TRBJ2-7; 11 nucleotides match TRBD2. This CDR3 spans 14 amino acids. With V trimmed by 6 bases and J by 5 bases, 6 bases remained unmatched. CDR1 SGHTA and CDR2 FQGTGA come from the germline V gene. CDR3: CASSETSGTNEQYF. DNA of the CDR3: TGTGCCAGCAGTGAGACTAGCGGGACGAACGAGCAGTACTTC.

J is TRBJ1-2 and V is TRBV28, with 7 bases matching TRBD1. V shed 6 bases and J 0 bases; nucleotides not matched to a gene: 10. The CDR3 spans 16 residues. CDR1 is MDHEN, CDR2 SYDVKM, per germline. CDR3 DNA sequence: TGTGCCAGCAGACCGCCTCCCGGGACAGCTAACTATGGCTACACCTTC. Amino acids: CASRPPPGTANYGYTF.

This chain uses TRBV11-2 with TRBJ2-1; D is possibly TRBD2 (6 bases). The CDR3 consists of 13 residues. CDR1 is SGHAT, CDR2 FQNNGV, per germline. Trimming took 4 bases from V and 3 from J, leaving 7 bases between them. The CDR3 nucleotides are TGTGCCAGCAGCTCGGACTACTACAATGAGCAGTTCTTC. It encodes CASSSDYYNEQFF.

The V gene is TRBV13, the J gene TRBJ2-5; 10 positions agree with TRBD2. The CDR3 is 15 residues long. The germline CDR1 and CDR2 sequences are PRHDT and FYEKMQ (reference sequence). With 5 bases clipped from V and 1 base from J, the junction kept 4 bases outside the gene matches. This CDR3 is CASSPWTSGQETQYF. The CDR3 nucleotides are TGTGCCAGCAGCCCATGGACTAGCGGCCAAGAGACCCAGTACTTC.

The chain couples TRBV7-9 to TRBJ2-1, with 11 bases aligning to TRBD2. This CDR3 has 14 amino acids. J gave up 7 bases and V 4 bases, and 3 bases lay outside the gene matches. The germline V gene encodes CDR1 SEHNR and CDR2 FQNEAQ (reference sequence). CDR3 sequence (DNA): TGTGCCAGCAGCTCCACTAGCGGGAGAAATGAGCAGTTCTTC. It specifies CASSSTSGRNEQFF.

CDR3 nucleotides: TGTGCCAGCAGTTACTCTAGCGGAGTACACTACGAGCAGTACTTC. Translated: CASSYSSGVHYEQYF. This chain connects TRBV6-5 to TRBJ2-7, with D possibly being TRBD2 (6 bases). Deletions cut 0 bases from V and 3 bases from J, with 12 bases between. The CDR3 runs to 15 residues. Germline CDR1 MNHEY, CDR2 SVGAGI.

V gene TRBV5-4 combines with J gene TRBJ2-3, with 10 bases lining up with TRBD2. Germline V gene lookup returns CDR1 SGHNT and CDR2 YYREEE (reference sequence). V lost 4 bases, J lost 1 base, and 12 bases stayed unmatched. This CDR3 comprises 18 residues. The CDR3, as DNA: TGTGCCAGCAGCGGGGTGGCTAGCGGGAGCTCGCGCACAGATACGCAGTATTTT. This gives the protein CASSGVASGSSRTDTQYF.

The CDR3 DNA sequence: TGTGCCAGCAGCCCTTCCCGGGACAGGGTCTACAATGAGCAGTTCTTC. Translation: CASSPSRDRVYNEQFF. The chain joins TRBV7-2 to TRBJ2-1, with 9 bases fitting TRBD1. CDR1 is SGHTA and CDR2 is FQGNSA in the germline V gene. J gave up 3 bases and V 5 bases, and 8 bases lay outside the gene matches. This CDR3 region has 16 residues.

The gene calls are TRBV5-6 and TRBJ1-2, with TRBD1 matching 9 bases. V shed 2 bases and J 3 bases; nucleotides not matched to a gene: 5. In germline, CDR1 is SGHDT, CDR2 YYEEEE. The length of the CDR3 is 15 residues. The CDR3 nucleotides are TGTGCCAGCAGCTTTGGGACAGGGATCGACTATGGCTACACCTTC. Protein sequence: CASSFGTGIDYGYTF.

This clone has a single count. The V call is TRBV7-9, the J call TRBJ1-1; the D is unclear. The germline gives CDR1 SEHNR, CDR2 FQNEAQ (reference sequence). V was clipped by 5 bases and J by 0 bases, with 13 bases between them. The CDR3 sequence is 15 residues long. The CDR3 sequence: CASSPTLGLNTEAFF. CDR3 sequence (DNA): TGTGCCAGCAGCCCCACTCTCGGTTTGAACACTGAAGCTTTCTTT.

This chain joins TRBV28 and TRBJ2-7, with TRBD1 matching over 10 bases. CDR1 MDHEN and CDR2 SYDVKM come from the germline V gene. The CDR3 consists of 15 residues. Trimming removed 6 bases from V and 2 bases from J; junction bases left unmatched: 7. The CDR3 DNA reads as TGTGCCAGCAGCCAGACAGGGGGCTTAACCTACGAGCAGTACTTC. It is translated as CASSQTGGLTYEQYF.

V is TRBV7-8 and J is TRBJ2-5; D possibly corresponds to TRBD2 (6 bases). V was clipped by 1 base and J by 3 bases, with 12 bases between them. The CDR3 is made up of 15 amino acids. Germline CDR1 is SGHVS and CDR2 is FQNEAQ. The CDR3 here is CASSLEFGGKETQYF. In DNA form, the CDR3 reads TGTGCCAGCAGCTTAGAATTCGGCGGGAAAGAGACCCAGTACTTC.

The V and J genes are TRBV6-6 and TRBJ2-7; 8 bases match TRBD2. Unmatched junction bases numbered 14, after V lost 7 bases and J lost 3 bases. CDR1 is MNHNY and CDR2 is SVGAGI in the germline V gene (reference sequence). CDR3 size: 16 residues. Here the CDR3 reads CASTVTPGTRLYEQYF. For the CDR3, the DNA is TGTGCCAGCACCGTTACACCCGGGACTAGACTCTACGAGCAGTACTTC.

The chain is built from TRBV5-1 and TRBJ2-5; the match to TRBD1 covers 7 bases. Germline V gene sequence: CDR1 SGHRS, CDR2 YFSETQ. There are 14 residues in the CDR3. The trim removed 0 bases at V and 6 bases at J, leaving 5 bases unmatched. CDR3 nucleotides: TGCGCCAGCAGCTTGGGGACAGGCAAGCAGACCCAGTACTTC. Its translation: CASSLGTGKQTQYF.

This chain joins TRBV20-1 and TRBJ1-6; D not certain. Trimming pared 3 bases from V and 16 bases from J, leaving 13 bases between. CDR3 length: 11 residues. CDR1 and CDR2 from the germline V gene are DFQATT and SNEGSKA (reference sequence). DNA of the CDR3: TGCAGTGCTAGTTTACGTCAGTTACTCCACTTT. Protein: CSASLRQLLHF.

The chain carries TRBV5-5 and TRBJ2-5, with no clear D. This CDR3 is built from 14 residues. Trimming removed 0 bases at V and 6 bases at J, with 12 bases between. Germline V gene sequence: CDR1 SGHKS, CDR2 YYEKEE (reference sequence). The CDR3 DNA reads as TGTGCCAGCAGCTTGGATACGGGTTGGAAGACCCAGTACTTC. Translation: CASSLDTGWKTQYF.

The rearrangement links TRBV6-6 to TRBJ1-4, with D possibly TRBD1 on 5 matching bases. V was shortened by 2 bases and J by 2 bases, with 9 bases between the two germline ends. The CDR3 extends over 15 amino acids. The germline CDR1 and CDR2 sequences are MNHNY and SVGAGI (reference sequence). The chain's CDR3 is CASSYGAGTNEKLFF. For the CDR3, the DNA is TGTGCCAGCAGTTACGGGGCAGGGACTAATGAAAAACTGTTTTTT.

V and J are TRBV27 and TRBJ2-5; TRBD2 agrees at 7 bases. The end of the DNA fits TRBJ2-7 better, so the J call may be wrong. Per germline, CDR1 MNHEY and CDR2 SMNVEV (reference sequence). This CDR3 is 16 amino acids long. This CDR3 is CASSLVSGLAGYEQYF. CDR3 DNA sequence: TGTGCCAGCAGTTTAGTTTCGGGGTTAGCGGGCTACGAGCAGTACTTC.

The rearrangement uses TRBV5-8 and TRBJ1-2, with TRBD1 as a possible D gene (5 bases). The CDR3 contains 15 residues. V was trimmed by 6 bases and J by 5 bases, leaving 20 bases between them. Germline values: CDR1 SGHTS, CDR2 YDEGEE. CDR3 residues: CASTSRRGEIYGYTF. As DNA, the CDR3 is TGTGCCAGCACCTCGAGGCGGGGCGAGATTTATGGCTACACCTTC.

The chain is built from TRBV4-3 and TRBJ1-2, with TRBD1 identical over 9 bases. This CDR3 comprises 14 residues. In germline, CDR1 is LGHNA, CDR2 YSLEER. The V gene end was trimmed by 8 bases and the J gene end by 4 bases; junction bases not matched to a gene: 8. The CDR3 nucleotides are TGCGCCAGCGGACACAGGGGGCGCAGCTATGGCTACACCTTC. Translated, it gives CASGHRGRSYGYTF.

The chain employs TRBV4-3 and TRBJ2-2; D is perhaps TRBD1 (6 bases). Germline assignment: CDR1 LGHNA and CDR2 YSLEER. V was clipped by 1 base and J by 5 bases, with 11 bases between them. The CDR3 covers 15 residues. The CDR3 bases are TGCGCCAGCAGCCAAGTCGCAGGGGATACCGGGGAGCTGTTTTTT. Amino acids: CASSQVAGDTGELFF.

The rearrangement joins TRBV15 to TRBJ1-3, with D possibly TRBD1 on 5 matching bases. V lost 0 bases and J lost 4, with 10 bases in between. The length of the CDR3 is 15 residues. Germline loops: CDR1 LNHNV, CDR2 YYDKDF (reference sequence). CDR3 nucleotide sequence: TGTGCCACCAGCAGAGATCAAGGGGCCGGAAACACCATATATTTT. Its translation: CATSRDQGAGNTIYF.

The rearrangement joins TRBV11-1 to TRBJ1-1, with D unclear. From germline, CDR1 is SGHAT and CDR2 FQDESV (reference sequence). CDR3 length: 14 residues. The ends were cut back, 5 bases at V and 0 bases at J, with 10 bases in the middle. In DNA, the CDR3 is TGTGCCAGCAGCCCCGTTACAGTGAACACTGAAGCTTTCTTT. Translated, it gives CASSPVTVNTEAFF. Based on the CDR3 plus reference TRBV11-1 and TRBJ1-1, the full variable domain is EAEVAQSPRYKITEKSQAVAFWCDPISGHATLYWYRQILGQGPELLVQFQDESVVDDSQLPKDRFSAERLKGVDSTLKIQPAELGDSAMYLCASSPVTVNTEAFFGQGTRLTVV.

This clone showed up many times. The chain joins TRBV27 to TRBJ1-2, with unresolved D. Germline CDR1 is MNHEY and CDR2 is SMNVEV (reference sequence). This CDR3 region has 12 residues. V was pared by 6 bases and J by 8 bases, with 13 bases between. The CDR3 sequence is CASREGGRGYTF. The DNA for the CDR3 is TGTGCCAGCAGGGAGGGAGGACGCGGCTACACCTTC.

This rearrangement joins TRBV27 to TRBJ1-4; TRBD1 aligns across 9 bases. V was pared by 6 bases and J by 4 bases, with 6 bases of the junction left unmatched. Germline V gives CDR1 MNHEY, CDR2 SMNVEV (reference sequence). The CDR3 runs 15 residues. The CDR3 region has the DNA TGTGCCAGCAGCCCGGACAGGGGAGATAATGAAAAACTGTTTTTT. Protein: CASSPDRGDNEKLFF.

V is TRBV27 and J is TRBJ2-7; no definite D call. This CDR3 is built from 13 residues. The germline V gene has CDR1 MNHEY and CDR2 SMNVEV (reference sequence). V lost 7 bases and J lost 0, with 10 bases in between. This CDR3 reads CASTERSSYEQYF. CDR3 in DNA: TGTGCCAGCACCGAGCGCAGCTCCTACGAGCAGTACTTC.

The rearrangement uses TRBV27 and TRBJ2-2; D is perhaps TRBD2 (5 bases). The V gene lost 0 bases and the J gene lost 4 bases, with 9 bases spanning the gap. The V gene's germline CDR1 is MNHEY and CDR2 SMNVEV (reference sequence). This CDR3 comprises 15 residues. The CDR3 sequence is CASSLSGRGTGELFF. Written as DNA, the CDR3 is TGTGCCAGCAGTTTATCTGGCCGGGGCACCGGGGAGCTGTTTTTT.

The chain couples TRBV23-1 to TRBJ1-2; D gene ambiguous. TRBV23-1 is given ORF status, its function remaining uncertain. CDR3 size: 14 residues. Trimming stripped 6 bases from V and 3 bases from J, with 14 bases between. The CDR3 nucleotides read TGCGCCAGCAGACTTAGACACCTTGACTATGGCTACACCTTC. This gives the protein CASRLRHLDYGYTF.

The V and J genes are TRBV7-8 and TRBJ2-3; the D is unclear. Trimming stripped 1 base from V and 0 bases from J, with 8 bases between. CDR1 is SGHVS and CDR2 is FQNEAQ in the germline V gene. The CDR3 has 15 amino acids. The CDR3 DNA reads TGTGCCAGCAGCTTAGGAGCGCCTAGCACAGATACGCAGTATTTT. It is translated as CASSLGAPSTDTQYF.